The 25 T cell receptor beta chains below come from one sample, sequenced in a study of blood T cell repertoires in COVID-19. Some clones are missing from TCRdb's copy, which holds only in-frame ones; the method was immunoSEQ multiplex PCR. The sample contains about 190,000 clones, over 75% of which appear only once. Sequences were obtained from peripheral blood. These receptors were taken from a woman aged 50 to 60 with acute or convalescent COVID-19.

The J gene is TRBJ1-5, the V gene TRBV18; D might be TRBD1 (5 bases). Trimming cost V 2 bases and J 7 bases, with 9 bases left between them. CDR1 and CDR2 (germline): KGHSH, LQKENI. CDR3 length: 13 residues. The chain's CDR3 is CASSPSREQPQHF. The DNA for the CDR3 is TGTGCCAGCTCACCAAGCAGGGAACAGCCCCAGCATTTT. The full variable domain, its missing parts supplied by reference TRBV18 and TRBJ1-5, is NAGVMQNPRHLVRRRGQEARLRCSPMKGHSHVYWYRQLPEEGLKFMVYLQKENIIDESGMPKERFSAEFPKEGPSILRIQQVVRGDSAAYFCASSPSREQPQHFGDGTRLSIL.

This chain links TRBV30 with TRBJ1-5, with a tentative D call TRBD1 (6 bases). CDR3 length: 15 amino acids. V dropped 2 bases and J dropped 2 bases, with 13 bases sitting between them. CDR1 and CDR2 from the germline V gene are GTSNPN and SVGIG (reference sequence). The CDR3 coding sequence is TGTGCCTGGAGTCGGGGGGCGCGGGGCAATCAGCCCCAGCATTTT. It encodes CAWSRGARGNQPQHF.

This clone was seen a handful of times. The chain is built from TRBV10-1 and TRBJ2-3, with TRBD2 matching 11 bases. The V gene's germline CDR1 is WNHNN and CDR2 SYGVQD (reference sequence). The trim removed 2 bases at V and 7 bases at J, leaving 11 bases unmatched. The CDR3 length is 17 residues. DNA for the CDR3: TGCGCCAGCAGTGAGGAGTCGGCTAGCGGGAGGACCAATACGCAGTATTTT. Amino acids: CASSEESASGRTNTQYF.

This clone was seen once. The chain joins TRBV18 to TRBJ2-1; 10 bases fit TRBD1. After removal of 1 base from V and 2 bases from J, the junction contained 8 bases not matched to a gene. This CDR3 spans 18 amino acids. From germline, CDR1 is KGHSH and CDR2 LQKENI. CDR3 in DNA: TGTGCCAGCTCACCACTCTCACCGGGGACAGGGGCCTACAATGAGCAGTTCTTC. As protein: CASSPLSPGTGAYNEQFF. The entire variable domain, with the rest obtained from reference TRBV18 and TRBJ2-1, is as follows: NAGVMQNPRHLVRRRGQEARLRCSPMKGHSHVYWYRQLPEEGLKFMVYLQKENIIDESGMPKERFSAEFPKEGPSILRIQQVVRGDSAAYFCASSPLSPGTGAYNEQFFGPGTRLTVL.

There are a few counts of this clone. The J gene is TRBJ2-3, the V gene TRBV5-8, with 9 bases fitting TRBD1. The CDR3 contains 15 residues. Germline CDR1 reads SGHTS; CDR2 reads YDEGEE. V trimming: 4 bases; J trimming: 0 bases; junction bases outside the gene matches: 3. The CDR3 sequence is CASSRGQGSTDTQYF. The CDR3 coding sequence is TGTGCCAGCAGCCGGGGACAGGGAAGCACAGATACGCAGTATTTT.

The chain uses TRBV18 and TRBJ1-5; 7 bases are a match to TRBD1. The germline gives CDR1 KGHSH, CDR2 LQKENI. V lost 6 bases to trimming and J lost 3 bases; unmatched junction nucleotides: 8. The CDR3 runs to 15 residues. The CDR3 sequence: CASSLQGQPNQPQHF. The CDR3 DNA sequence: TGTGCCAGCTCTCTACAGGGACAGCCCAATCAGCCCCAGCATTTT.

The CDR3: CASSTGQKSYNEQFF. CDR3 nucleotide sequence: TGTGCCAGTAGTACGGGACAGAAATCCTACAATGAGCAGTTCTTC. The rearrangement uses TRBV19 and TRBJ2-1; TRBD1 matches at 7 bases. The CDR3 contains 15 residues. CDR1 and CDR2 from the germline V gene are LNHDA and SQIVND (reference sequence). Unmatched junction bases numbered 4, after V lost 4 bases and J lost 1 base.

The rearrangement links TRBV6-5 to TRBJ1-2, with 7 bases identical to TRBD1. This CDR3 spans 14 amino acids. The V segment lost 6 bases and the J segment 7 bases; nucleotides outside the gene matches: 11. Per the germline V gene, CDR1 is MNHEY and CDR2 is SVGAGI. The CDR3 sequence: CASSPDRVWGGYTF. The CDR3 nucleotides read TGTGCCAGCAGCCCAGACAGGGTCTGGGGTGGCTACACCTTC.

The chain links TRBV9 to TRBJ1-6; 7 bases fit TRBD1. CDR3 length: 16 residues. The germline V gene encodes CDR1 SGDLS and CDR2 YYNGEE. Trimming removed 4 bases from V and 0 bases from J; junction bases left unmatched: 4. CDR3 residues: CASSPGQISYNSPLHF. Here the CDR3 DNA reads TGTGCCAGCAGCCCGGGACAGATCTCCTATAATTCACCCCTCCACTTT.

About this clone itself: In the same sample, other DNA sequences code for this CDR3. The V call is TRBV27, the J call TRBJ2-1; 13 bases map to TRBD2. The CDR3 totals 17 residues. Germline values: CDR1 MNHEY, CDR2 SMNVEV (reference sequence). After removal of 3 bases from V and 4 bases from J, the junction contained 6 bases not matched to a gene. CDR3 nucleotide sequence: TGTGCCAGCAGTTTTTTGGGACTAGCGGGATCATACAATGAGCAGTTCTTC. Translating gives CASSFLGLAGSYNEQFF.

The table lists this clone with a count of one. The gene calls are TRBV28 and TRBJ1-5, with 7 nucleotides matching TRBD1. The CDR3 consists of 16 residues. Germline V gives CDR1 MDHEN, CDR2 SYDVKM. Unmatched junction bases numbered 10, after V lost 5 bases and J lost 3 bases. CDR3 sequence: CASSPRPRGDNQPQHF. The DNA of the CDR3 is TGTGCCAGCAGTCCCCGTCCCAGGGGGGACAATCAGCCCCAGCATTTT.

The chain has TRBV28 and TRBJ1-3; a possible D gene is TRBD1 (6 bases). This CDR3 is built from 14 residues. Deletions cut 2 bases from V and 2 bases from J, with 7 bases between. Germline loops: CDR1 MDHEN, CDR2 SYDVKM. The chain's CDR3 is CASSLNRAGNTIYF. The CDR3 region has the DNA TGTGCCAGCAGTTTAAACAGGGCTGGAAACACCATATATTTT.

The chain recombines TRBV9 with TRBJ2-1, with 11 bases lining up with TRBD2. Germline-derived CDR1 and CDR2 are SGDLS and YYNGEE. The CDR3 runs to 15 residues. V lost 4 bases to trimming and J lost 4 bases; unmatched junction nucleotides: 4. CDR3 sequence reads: CASSSRLAGYNEQFF. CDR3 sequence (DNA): TGTGCCAGCAGCTCCCGACTAGCGGGGTACAATGAGCAGTTCTTC.

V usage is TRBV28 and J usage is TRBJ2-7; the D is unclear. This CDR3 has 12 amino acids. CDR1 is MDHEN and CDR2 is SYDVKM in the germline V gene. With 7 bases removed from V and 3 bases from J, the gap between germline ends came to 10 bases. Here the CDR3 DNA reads TGTGCCAGCACGTCGGCAGGCTACGAGCAGTACTTC. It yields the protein CASTSAGYEQYF.

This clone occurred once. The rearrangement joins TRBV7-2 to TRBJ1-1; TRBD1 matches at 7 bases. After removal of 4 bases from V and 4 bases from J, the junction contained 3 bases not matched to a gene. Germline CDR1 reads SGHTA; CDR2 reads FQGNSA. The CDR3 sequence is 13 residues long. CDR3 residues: CASSWGQTTEAFF. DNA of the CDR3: TGTGCCAGCAGCTGGGGACAGACCACTGAAGCTTTCTTT.

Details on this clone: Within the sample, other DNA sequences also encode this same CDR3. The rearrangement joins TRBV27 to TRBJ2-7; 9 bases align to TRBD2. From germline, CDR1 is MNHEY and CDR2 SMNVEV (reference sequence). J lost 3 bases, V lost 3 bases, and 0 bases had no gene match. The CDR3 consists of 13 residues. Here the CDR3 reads CASSLTSGYEQYF. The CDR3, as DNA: TGTGCCAGCAGTTTGACTAGCGGCTACGAGCAGTACTTC.

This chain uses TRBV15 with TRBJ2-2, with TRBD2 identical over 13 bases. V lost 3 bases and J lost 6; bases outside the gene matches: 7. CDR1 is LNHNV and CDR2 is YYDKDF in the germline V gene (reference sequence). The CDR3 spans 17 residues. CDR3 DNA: TGTGCCACCAGCAGGGATCGACTAGCGGGAGGATCCGGGGAGCTGTTTTTT. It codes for CATSRDRLAGGSGELFF.

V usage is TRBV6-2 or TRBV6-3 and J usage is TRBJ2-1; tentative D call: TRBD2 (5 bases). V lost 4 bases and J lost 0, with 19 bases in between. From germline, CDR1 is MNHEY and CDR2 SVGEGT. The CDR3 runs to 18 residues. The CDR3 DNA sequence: TGTGCCAGCAGTTTAGGCCAGCGTTGGAGGAGCTCCTACAATGAGCAGTTCTTC. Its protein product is CASSLGQRWRSSYNEQFF.

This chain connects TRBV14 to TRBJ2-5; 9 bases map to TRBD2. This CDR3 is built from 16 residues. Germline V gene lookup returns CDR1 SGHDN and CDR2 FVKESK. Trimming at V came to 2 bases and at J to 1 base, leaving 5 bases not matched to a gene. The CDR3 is CASSQSGLASQETQYF. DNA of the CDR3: TGTGCCAGCAGCCAAAGCGGACTAGCGTCCCAAGAGACCCAGTACTTC.

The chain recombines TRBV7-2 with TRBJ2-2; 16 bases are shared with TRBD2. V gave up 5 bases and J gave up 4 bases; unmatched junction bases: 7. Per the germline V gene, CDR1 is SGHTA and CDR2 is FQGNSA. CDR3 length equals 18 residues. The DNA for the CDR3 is TGTGCCAGCAGCCTGGGGGGACTAGCGGGAGGGGTCACCGGGGAGCTGTTTTTT. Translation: CASSLGGLAGGVTGELFF. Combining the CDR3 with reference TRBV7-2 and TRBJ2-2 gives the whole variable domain GAGVSQSPSNKVTEKGKDVELRCDPISGHTALYWYRQSLGQGLEFLIYFQGNSAPDKSGLPSDRFSAERTGGSVSTLTIQRTQQEDSAVYLCASSLGGLAGGVTGELFFGEGSRLTVL.

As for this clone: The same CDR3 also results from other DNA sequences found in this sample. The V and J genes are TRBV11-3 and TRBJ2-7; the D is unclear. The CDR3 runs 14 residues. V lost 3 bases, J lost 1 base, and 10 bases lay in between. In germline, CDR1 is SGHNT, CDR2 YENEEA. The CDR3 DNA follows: TGTGCCAGCAGCTTGACTGGTTTTTCCTACGAGCAGTACTTC. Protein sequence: CASSLTGFSYEQYF.

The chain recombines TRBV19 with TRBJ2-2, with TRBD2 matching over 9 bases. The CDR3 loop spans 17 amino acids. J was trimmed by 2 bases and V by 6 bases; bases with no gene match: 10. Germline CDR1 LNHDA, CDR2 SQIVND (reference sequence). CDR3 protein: CASRKGSGRTNTGELFF. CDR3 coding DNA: TGTGCCAGTAGGAAGGGAAGCGGGAGGACCAACACCGGGGAGCTGTTTTTT.

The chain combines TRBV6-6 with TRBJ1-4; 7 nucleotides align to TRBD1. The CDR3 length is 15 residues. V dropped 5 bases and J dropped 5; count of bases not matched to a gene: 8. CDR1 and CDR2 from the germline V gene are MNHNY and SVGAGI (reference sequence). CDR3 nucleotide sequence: TGTGCCAGCAGTACAGGGGAGAGACTGAATGAAAAACTGTTTTTT. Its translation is CASSTGERLNEKLFF.

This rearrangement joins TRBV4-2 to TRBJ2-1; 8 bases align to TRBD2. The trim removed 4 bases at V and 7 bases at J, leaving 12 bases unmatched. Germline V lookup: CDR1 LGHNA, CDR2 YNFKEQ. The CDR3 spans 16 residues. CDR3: CASSPWSSGGLNEQFF. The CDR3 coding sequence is TGTGCCAGCAGCCCCTGGTCCAGCGGGGGTTTGAATGAGCAGTTCTTC.

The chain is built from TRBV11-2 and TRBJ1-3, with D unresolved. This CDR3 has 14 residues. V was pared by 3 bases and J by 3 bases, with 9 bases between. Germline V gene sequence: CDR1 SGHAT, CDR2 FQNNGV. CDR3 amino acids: CASSFGVLGNTIYF. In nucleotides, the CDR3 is TGTGCCAGCAGCTTCGGGGTCCTTGGAAACACCATATATTTT. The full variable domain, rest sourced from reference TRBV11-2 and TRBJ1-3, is EAGVAQSPRYKIIEKRQSVAFWCNPISGHATLYWYQQILGQGPKLLIQFQNNGVVDDSQLPKDRFSAERLKGVDSTLKIQPAKLEDSAVYLCASSFGVLGNTIYFGEGSWLTVV.